This TCR beta chain was identified during a study of CD8 T cells in ankylosing spondylitis (TCRdb year 2017). About the investigation overall: The study set out to find disease-linked TCR variants by profiling T cell receptor beta repertoires in ankylosing spondylitis patients and healthy donors. The full study cohort comprised 25 ankylosing spondylitis patients and 85 to 120 healthy donors. Peripheral blood samples were taken, and synovial fluid was additionally collected from ankylosing spondylitis patients.

This clonotype came up a few times. Its antigen remains undetermined. Base qualities were left out, and no much larger clone turns up one base away. The instrument was an Illumina HiSeq 2500. Quantitative 5'-RACE with molecular barcodes was the method used to prepare the TCR beta libraries. Concerning the study's data processing: A new computational method based on a probabilistic model of VDJ rearrangement was used to identify disease-linked TCR variants. TCRdb took the public reads, trimmed them with fastp at Q25, ran MiXCR for clone calling and kept in-frame beta chains. For every CDR3 protein sequence, its rows merge into one entry that carries the most common genes and DNA. TCRdb, rather than the study authors, made the V and J calls. The sample table contains around 340,000 distinct CDR3 sequences; only one count was recorded for approximately 22% of them. Roughly 14% of the sample is in the top ten clones.

Reading the germline V gene gives CDR1 SGHRS and CDR2 YFSETQ. Between the V and J ends, shortened by 3 bases and 2 bases respectively, the junction contains 14 bases. From the cysteine up to the phenylalanine, the CDR3 has a length of 15 residues. Just the 45-base CDR3 DNA is kept, in frame starting at base 1. On the study overall, not on this receptor specifically: The disease-linked clones were reported to be significantly enriched in matched synovial fluid samples from ankylosing spondylitis patients. In peripheral blood, the disease-linked clones were found at relatively low frequencies and had a CD8+ phenotype. Some TCR beta motif variants had previously been reported in synovial fluid and blood of reactive arthritis patients, which suggested common disease-initiation mechanisms. Blood from ankylosing spondylitis patients appeared to be characterized by a TCR beta motif made up of under ten highly homologous amino acid variants.

The chain uses TRBV5-1 and TRBJ1-1; the D region possibly corresponds to TRBD1 (5 bases align). The receptor comes from a male donor with ankylosing spondylitis or in good health (not recorded which). Sequenced material: blood, either unsorted or a sorted T cell fraction (not recorded which). The nucleotide sequence is TGCGCCAGCAGCTCTGGGGCGCGAGGTAACACTGAAGCTTTCTTT. It codes for CASSSGARGNTEAFF.